These T cell receptor beta chains were read from a single sample in a study of cytomegalovirus exposure and HLA in healthy donors. Using immunoSEQ multiplex PCR, the repertoire was profiled, and TCRdb retains in-frame clones only, with some absent. Of about 150,000 clones in the sample, roughly 82% are singletons; the top ten hold about 6.1%. Sequencing used PBMCs. The receptors originated from a woman aged 50 to 60 in good health and CMV-seropositive. The CDR3 runs from the conserved cysteine through the conserved F or W. D genes are given only for firm matches. Clone size appears in some rows only: once, few, many, or a class for an expanded clone.

TRBJ2-7,-,TRBV11-2,TRBD1,TGTGCCAGCAGCTTGGGACAGCACGAGCAGTACTTC,CASSLGQHEQYF
TRBJ2-1,-,TRBV5-8,-,TGTGCCAGCAGCTTGGGTACAGATTACAATGAGCAGTTCTTC,CASSLGTDYNEQFF
TRBJ2-1,-,TRBV7-2,TRBD2,TGTGCCAGCAGCGCTAGCGGGGGGGGCTACAATGAGCAGTTCTTC,CASSASGGGYNEQFF
TRBJ1-5,few,TRBV6-5,TRBD1,TGTGCCAGCAGTGAGGACAGGGTTCACCAGCCCCAGCATTTT,CASSEDRVHQPQHF
TRBJ2-1,-,TRBV7-8,-,TGTGCCAGCAGCCCCACAGCTGGGCCCTACAATGAGCAGTTCTTC,CASSPTAGPYNEQFF
TRBJ2-3,-,TRBV6-1,TRBD2,TGTGCCAGCCGACTAGCGGTAACAGATACGCAGTATTTT,CASRLAVTDTQYF
TRBJ2-7,few,TRBV27,TRBD1,TGTGCCAGCAGTTCGACCGGGACAGGGGACTACGAGCAGTACTTC,CASSSTGTGDYEQYF
TRBJ2-1,-,TRBV6-6,TRBD2,TGTGCCAGCCAAACTAGCGACAACAATGAGCAGTTCTTC,CASQTSDNNEQFF
TRBJ1-5,-,TRBV18,TRBD1,TGTGCCAGCTCAACACAGGGGGCGTGGGAGCCCCAGCATTTT,CASSTQGAWEPQHF
TRBJ2-1,-,TRBV7-6,-,TGTGCCAGCAGCCCCGGGGCCGGGACAAGTAGAGACAATGAGCAGTTCTTC,CASSPGAGTSRDNEQFF
TRBJ2-1,-,TRBV19,TRBD1,TGTGCCAGTAGCGTACAGGGGGTACCCTACAATGAGCAGTTCTTC,CASSVQGVPYNEQFF
TRBJ2-7,-,TRBV7-2,-,TGTGCCAGCAGCCTCCTACAATGGGGCAATTCCTACGAGCAGTACTTC,CASSLLQWGNSYEQYF
TRBJ1-2,-,TRBV4-3,TRBD1,TGCGCCAGCAGCCAGGAGACAGGGGGCGCGGGGGGCTACACCTTC,CASSQETGGAGGYTF
TRBJ1-1,-,TRBV6-5,-,TGTGCCAGCAGTTTGGGGGGGCCTGGAACTGAAGCTTTCTTT,CASSLGGPGTEAFF
TRBJ2-2,-,TRBV4-3,TRBD2,TGCGCCAGCAGCCCCTCCACTAGCGGGGGAAACACCGGGGAGCTGTTTTTT,CASSPSTSGGNTGELFF
TRBJ1-6,-,TRBV2,-,TGTGCCAGCAGTGTTGGCAGGGTCAGCTCCTATAATTCACCCCTCCACTTT,CASSVGRVSSYNSPLHF
TRBJ2-7,-,TRBV5-1,-,TGCGCCAGCAGCTTGACTGCGGGGCCAAGCGGCAACGAGCAGTACTTC,CASSLTAGPSGNEQYF
TRBJ2-1,-,TRBV18,TRBD2,TGTGCCAGCTCAGCAATGATAGCGGGGGGATACAATGAGCAGTTCTTC,CASSAMIAGGYNEQFF
TRBJ2-3,-,TRBV6-1,-,TGTGCCAGCAGTGAATTGGGGGCCCCAGATACGCAGTATTTT,CASSELGAPDTQYF
TRBJ2-2,-,TRBV5-1,TRBD1,TGCGCCAGCAGCGACGGGACAGGGGACACCGGGGAGCTGTTTTTT,CASSDGTGDTGELFF
TRBJ2-7,-,TRBV15,-,TGTGCCACCAGCAGAGTTCTCGGCGGGCCTTGGAACGAGCAGTACTTC,CATSRVLGGPWNEQYF
TRBJ1-2,-,TRBV27,TRBD1,TGTGCCAGCAGTTCTCTCGGGGGACAGGGGCATGGCTACACCTTC,CASSSLGGQGHGYTF
TRBJ1-6,few,TRBV25-1,-,TGTGCCAGCAGTCATGATAGCGTCTCACCCCTCCACTTT,CASSHDSVSPLHF
TRBJ2-7,few,TRBV6-5,TRBD1,TGTGCCAGCAGTTACTCCGCGACAGGGTTCTACGAGCAGTACTTC,CASSYSATGFYEQYF
TRBJ2-7,once,TRBV6-1,-,TGTGCCAGCAGTGAAGCGAGATACGAGCAGTACTTC,CASSEARYEQYF
TRBJ2-1,-,TRBV2,TRBD2,TGTGCCAGCAGTGAGGGGGGGAGTCCTCTCAATGAGCAGTTCTTC,CASSEGGSPLNEQFF
TRBJ2-7,-,TRBV19,TRBD2,TGTGCCAGTAGTATTGGCGGGGGGAACTCCTACGAGCAGTACTTC,CASSIGGGNSYEQYF
TRBJ2-7,-,TRBV5-1,TRBD1,TGCGCCAGCAGCTTCCGGGACAGGGGGTACCCTAGCTCCTACGAGCAGTACTTC,CASSFRDRGYPSSYEQYF
TRBJ2-2,-,TRBV6-6,TRBD1,TGTGCCAGCAGTTACATGGGACAGCACACCGGGGAGCTGTTTTTT,CASSYMGQHTGELFF
TRBJ1-2,-,TRBV7-9,-,TGTGCCAGCAGCGAGGAGGCAACGCAAACCTTC,CASSEEATQTF
TRBJ2-7,few,TRBV5-4,TRBD2,TGTGCCAGCAGCTCGGGGACTAGACCCTACGAGCAGTACTTC,CASSSGTRPYEQYF
TRBJ1-6,-,TRBV7-9,-,TGTGCCAGCAGCTTAAGAGGGACACCCCTCCACTTT,CASSLRGTPLHF
TRBJ1-1,-,TRBV5-1,-,TGCGCCAGCAGCTTGGGCGTGAATAGTGAAGCTTTCTTT,CASSLGVNSEAFF
TRBJ1-1,-,TRBV28,TRBD1,TGTGCCAGCAACCAGGGGGACAGACTCGACACTGAAGCTTTCTTT,CASNQGDRLDTEAFF
TRBJ1-3,-,TRBV5-6,-,TGTGCCAGCAGCTTGGAAGGGGGACCTGGAAACACCATATATTTT,CASSLEGGPGNTIYF
TRBJ1-2,-,TRBV29-1,-,TGCAGCGTTGAAAATCCAAACTATGGCTACACCTTC,CSVENPNYGYTF
TRBJ2-7,-,TRBV5-6,-,TGTGCCAGCAGCTTCCAGGGTCTCTACGAGCAGTACTTC,CASSFQGLYEQYF
TRBJ1-2,-,TRBV9,TRBD1,TGTGCCAGCCACTCGGGACAGGAACATGGCTACACCTTC,CASHSGQEHGYTF
TRBJ2-7,-,TRBV19,TRBD2,TGTGCCACCGCCCCTGCGCGGGGGGGATACGAGCAGTACTTC,CATAPARGGYEQYF
TRBJ1-6,-,TRBV25-1,TRBD1,TGTGCCAGCAGTGACCAAAGGGACAGCTCACCCCTCCACTTT,CASSDQRDSSPLHF
TRBJ2-7,-,TRBV7-6,TRBD1,TGTGCCAGCAGCTTAGCGGCTACAGGGGCCTACGAGCAGTACTTC,CASSLAATGAYEQYF
TRBJ1-3,-,TRBV30,-,TGTGCCTGGAGCTGGGGACTGAACAGCCGCTCTGGAAACACCATATATTTT,CAWSWGLNSRSGNTIYF
TRBJ2-7,-,TRBV19,-,TGTGCCAGTAGTCCCAGCGGCTCCTACGAGCAGTACTTC,CASSPSGSYEQYF
TRBJ2-2,-,TRBV6-1,-,TGTGCCAGCAGTGTTTTTGGCAGCACCGGGGAGCTGTTTTTT,CASSVFGSTGELFF
TRBJ2-1,-,TRBV9,TRBD2,TGTGCCAGCAGCGTAGCTAGCGGAAATGAGCAGTTCTTC,CASSVASGNEQFF
TRBJ1-1,-,TRBV5-5,-,TGTGCCAGCAGCTTGGCGAATTCCGTCCAGGGAGCTTTCTTT,CASSLANSVQGAFF
TRBJ2-3,-,TRBV30,TRBD1,TGTGCCTGCCTACTTCGGGACAGTAGCACAGATACGCAGTATTTT,CACLLRDSSTDTQYF
TRBJ2-2,-,TRBV7-6,TRBD1,TGTGCCAGCAGCACAGGACAGGGATTGAACACCGGGGAGCTGTTTTTT,CASSTGQGLNTGELFF
TRBJ2-7,-,TRBV7-9,TRBD1,TGTGCCAGCAGCTTTCCAGGGGGCGGGGACGAGCAGTACTTC,CASSFPGGGDEQYF
TRBJ2-1,-,TRBV29-1,-,TGCAGCGTCCAGGGGGGCGGGGGGACCAAAAATGAGCAGTTCTTC,CSVQGGGGTKNEQFF
TRBJ1-1,once,TRBV2,-,TGTGCCAGCAGGGCCCGGGGGGCTATGAACACTGAAGCTTTCTTT,CASRARGAMNTEAFF
TRBJ1-2,-,TRBV5-1,-,TGCGCCAGCAGCTCAACGGACGGCTCGGGAGGCTACACCTTC,CASSSTDGSGGYTF
TRBJ2-7,once,TRBV6-1,-,TGTGCCAGCTTTCCCTTTGGACACCTCACCTACGAGCAGTACTTC,CASFPFGHLTYEQYF
TRBJ1-1,-,TRBV2,-,TGTGCCAGCAGTCAAAACCCCGGGGGTTGGTCTGAAGCTTTCTTT,CASSQNPGGWSEAFF
TRBJ1-5,-,TRBV6-5,-,TGTGCCAGCACCCAGGGGTTAAGTCAGCCCCAGCATTTT,CASTQGLSQPQHF
TRBJ2-4,-,TRBV2,-,TGTGCCAGCAGTGAAGACTTTGTAGCCAAAAACATTCAGTACTTC,CASSEDFVAKNIQYF
TRBJ2-7,-,TRBV19,TRBD2,TGTGCCAGTAGAAACACGGGAGGGACCTACGAGCAGTACTTC,CASRNTGGTYEQYF
TRBJ2-7,-,TRBV27,-,TGTGCCAGCAGTTCAGGATTTTACGAGCAGTACTTC,CASSSGFYEQYF
TRBJ2-2,-,TRBV27,-,TGTGCCAGCAGTTTATCGGGGGGAGGAACCGGGGAGCTGTTTTTT,CASSLSGGGTGELFF
TRBJ1-2,-,TRBV27,TRBD1,TGTGCCAGCAGTACAGCGACAGGGTACTATGGCTACACCTTC,CASSTATGYYGYTF